A selection of T cell receptor beta chains follows, all from one sample in a study of cytomegalovirus exposure and HLA in healthy donors. Profiled with immunoSEQ multiplex PCR; TCRdb holds only in-frame clones, not every one. The table shows about 64,000 clones, with approximately 90% occurring only once. Source material: PBMCs. Source of these receptors: a young woman in good health and CMV-seronegative. Each CDR3 is given with its conserved first and last residue. Each record gives: CDR3 protein, CDR3 DNA, J gene, D gene, V gene, clone size. A D gene is named only where the DNA matches it firmly. Clone sizes are given selectively: once, few, many, or a class where the clone is expanded.

CSVAPTGAYNTEAFF,TGCAGCGTTGCCCCGACAGGGGCCTACAACACTGAAGCTTTCTTT,TRBJ1-1,TRBD1,TRBV29-1,-
CASSEVASGGLAEQFF,TGTGCCAGCAGTGAAGTGGCTAGCGGGGGGCTAGCTGAGCAGTTCTTC,TRBJ2-1,TRBD2,TRBV2,-
CASSESAGASTDTQYF,TGCGCCAGCAGTGAGTCGGCGGGGGCGAGCACAGATACGCAGTATTTT,TRBJ2-3,-,TRBV10-2,-
CASSLSQTAHNEQFF,TGTGCCAGCAGCCTCTCCCAGACAGCGCACAATGAGCAGTTCTTC,TRBJ2-1,-,TRBV28,-
CASSLWDIDQPQHF,TGTGCCAGCAGCTTGTGGGACATTGATCAGCCCCAGCATTTT,TRBJ1-5,-,TRBV7-2,-
CASSEVSRGFDEQFF,TGTGCCAGCAGTGAGGTTTCGAGGGGGTTCGATGAGCAGTTCTTC,TRBJ2-1,-,TRBV2,-
CASSQDLGLAGGEDTGELFF,TGCGCCAGCAGCCAAGACCTCGGACTAGCGGGAGGGGAGGACACCGGGGAGCTGTTTTTT,TRBJ2-2,TRBD2,TRBV4-3,-
CASSLQGAGQPQHF,TGTGCCAGCAGTCTACAGGGGGCTGGCCAGCCCCAGCATTTT,TRBJ1-5,TRBD1,TRBV27,-
CASSDDRRYGYTF,TGTGCCAGCAGTGACGACAGGCGGTATGGCTACACCTTC,TRBJ1-2,-,TRBV6-1,once
CASRLQGNQPQHF,TGTGCCAGCAGACTACAGGGGAATCAGCCCCAGCATTTT,TRBJ1-5,TRBD1,TRBV27,-
CASSSGQVTEAFF,TGTGCCAGCAGCTCCGGACAGGTTACTGAAGCTTTCTTT,TRBJ1-1,TRBD1,TRBV5-4,-
CASSQRVMNTEAFF,TGTGCCAGCAGCCAGCGGGTAATGAACACTGAAGCTTTCTTT,TRBJ1-1,-,TRBV7-6,-
CASSLRASGTQETQYF,TGCGCCAGCAGCTTGAGGGCTAGCGGGACCCAAGAGACCCAGTACTTC,TRBJ2-5,TRBD2,TRBV5-1,once
CASSSPGGGVPGNTIYF,TGTGCCAGCAGCTCCCCCGGGGGGGGAGTCCCTGGAAACACCATATATTTT,TRBJ1-3,-,TRBV11-2,-
CASSQSWEEQFF,TGTGCCAGCAGTCAATCATGGGAGGAGCAGTTCTTC,TRBJ2-1,-,TRBV28,-
CASSQGQISNQPQHF,TGTGCCAGCAGCCAAGGACAGATTAGCAATCAGCCCCAGCATTTT,TRBJ1-5,-,TRBV16,-
CASSSPWAGISYEQYF,TGTGCCAGCAGCTCTCCATGGGCAGGGATCTCCTACGAGCAGTACTTC,TRBJ2-7,-,TRBV11-2,-
CASSLAGVGGLMNTEAFF,TGTGCCAGCAGCTTAGCGGGGGTGGGGGGGCTAATGAACACTGAAGCTTTCTTT,TRBJ1-1,-,TRBV7-8,-
CASSGLTGAEAFF,TGTGCCAGCAGTGGCCTGACAGGGGCTGAAGCTTTCTTT,TRBJ1-1,TRBD1,TRBV25-1,-
CASSPQGLNTEAFF,TGTGCCAGCTCACCCCAGGGGTTGAACACTGAAGCTTTCTTT,TRBJ1-1,-,TRBV18,once
CASSPTGGTEAFF,TGTGCCAGCAGCCCCACGGGAGGGACTGAAGCTTTCTTT,TRBJ1-1,-,TRBV9,-
CASPPGRGGSIYNEQFF,TGTGCCAGCCCTCCAGGGCGGGGGGGTTCCATCTACAATGAGCAGTTCTTC,TRBJ2-1,TRBD2,TRBV5-8,-
CASSHLLGRGSGANVLTF,TGTGCCAGCAGTCATCTCCTCGGACGGGGCTCTGGGGCCAACGTCCTGACTTTC,TRBJ2-6,-,TRBV28,-
CASSPGKGNTIYF,TGTGCCAGCAGCCCCGGGAAGGGAAACACCATATATTTT,TRBJ1-3,-,TRBV28,once
CASSEATGFGNYGYTF,TGTGCCAGCAGTGAAGCCACAGGGTTTGGTAACTATGGCTACACCTTC,TRBJ1-2,-,TRBV2,-
CASSSTSGGPEAFF,TGTGCCAGCAGTTCAACCTCGGGGGGACCTGAAGCTTTCTTT,TRBJ1-1,-,TRBV6-5,-
CASSPSEKLFF,TGTGCCAGCAGTCCTAGTGAAAAACTGTTTTTT,TRBJ1-4,-,TRBV28,-
CASRGTSGRGSYNEQFF,TGTGCCAGTAGAGGGACTAGCGGGAGAGGCTCCTACAATGAGCAGTTCTTC,TRBJ2-1,TRBD2,TRBV19,-
CASSNRQSTEQYF,TGCGCCAGCAGCAACCGACAGAGTACGGAGCAGTACTTC,TRBJ2-7,-,TRBV5-1,-
CASSLALRGEQFF,TGTGCCAGCAGCTTAGCCCTCAGGGGTGAGCAGTTCTTC,TRBJ2-1,-,TRBV7-6,-
CASSVAHNNEQFF,TGTGCCAGCAGCGTAGCCCACAACAATGAGCAGTTCTTC,TRBJ2-1,-,TRBV9,-
CASSFDRGGETQYF,TGTGCCAGCAGCTTTGACAGGGGAGGAGAGACCCAGTACTTC,TRBJ2-5,TRBD1,TRBV7-8,-
CASSGQGYTEAFF,TGTGCCAGCAGTGGTCAGGGCTACACTGAAGCTTTCTTT,TRBJ1-1,-,TRBV25-1,-
CASSVEGGTNSPLHF,TGTGCCAGCAGCGTAGAAGGGGGCACCAATTCACCCCTCCACTTT,TRBJ1-6,TRBD1,TRBV9,once
CASSFLPLGAYEQYF,TGTGCCAGCAGTTTCCTTCCTTTAGGGGCGTACGAGCAGTACTTC,TRBJ2-7,-,TRBV27,-